This T cell receptor beta chain originates from a study of cytomegalovirus exposure and HLA in healthy donors. Findings of the study overall: Productive rates of about 87% or about 30% were seen for most TCR beta V segments in an earlier analysis.

The CDR3 is made up of 13 amino acids. Trimming removed 11 bases from V and 1 base from J; junction bases left unmatched: 5. Germline V gene lookup returns CDR1 ENHRY and CDR2 SYGVKD. In the PCR, 60 Vbeta and 13 Jbeta primers were used. The protocol was immunoSEQ multiplex PCR, while the TCRdb copy is restricted to in-frame clones and leaves out a portion. The sample includes over 85,000 clones, approximately 79% of them seen just once. For this clone: Its specificity is not known.

The chain recombines TRBV10-3 with TRBJ2-7, with 10 positions matching TRBD1. This clonotype was sampled from a woman aged 40 to 50 in good health and CMV-seronegative. The sample taken for sequencing was PBMCs. The CDR3 sequence is CASRTGGSYEQYF. The DNA for the CDR3 is TGTGCCTCTAGGACAGGGGGGTCCTACGAGCAGTACTTC.